This T cell receptor beta chain appears in the sequencing data of a study of post-analysis software for immune sequencing data. TCR beta cDNA libraries had unique molecular identifiers. MiXCR was run by TCRdb on the PCR reads, yielding one entry per CDR3 protein. The sample has hundreds of thousands of distinct CDR3 sequences; around 53% are singletons. This clonotype was seen a handful of times. Its antigen is undetermined. The study's findings and limits: Relative to controls, patients had 4 or 5 TRBV segments at higher frequency, with TRBV5-6, TRBV5-1 and TRBV20-1 among these.

V lost 1 base to trimming and J lost 5 bases; unmatched junction nucleotides: 7. The CDR3 runs to 17 residues. The chain combines TRBV12-3 or TRBV12-4 with TRBJ2-3; the match to TRBD2 covers 12 bases. Specimen: blood. This clonotype was obtained from a girl aged 10 to 17 with multiple sclerosis. The CDR3 here is CASSLGRLAGVGDTQYF. As DNA, the CDR3 is TGTGCCAGCAGTTTAGGAAGACTAGCGGGAGTAGGAGATACGCAGTATTTT.